One T cell receptor (beta chain) is described in this entry. These data are taken from a study of technical replicates of blood from a few donors. Sequenced by immunoSEQ multiplex PCR; TCRdb stores in-frame clones only, minus some. The profile shows 65,000 to 90,000 clones, over 90% of them singletons. The V and J ends lost 6 bases and 7 bases, in that order; junction bases with no gene match: 6. Germline CDR1 is SGHTA and CDR2 is FQGNSA. The CDR3 is 14 residues long. This chain links TRBV7-2 with TRBJ1-5; 10 nucleotides line up with TRBD1. This TCR was sampled from a human donor in good health. Some clones in this sample may be carry-over from other donors' samples. Sequences were obtained from PBMCs. The CDR3, as DNA: TGTGCCAGCAGTCCCTGGGACAGGGGACAGCCCCAGCATTTT. Translated: CASSPWDRGQPQHF.